Below, 10 T cell receptor beta chains from the same sample are listed, as sequenced in a study of cytomegalovirus exposure and HLA in healthy donors. The PCR ran on 60 Vbeta and 13 Jbeta primers. Profiling relied on immunoSEQ multiplex PCR, and the TCRdb table lists in-frame clones only, not all of them. Of 90,000 to 100,000 clones detected, approximately 72% appear once; the ten largest clones hold around 7%. The source material was PBMCs. The source of these receptors is a middle-aged man in good health and CMV-seropositive.

The CDR3 spells CASSFKSGGGSYNEQFF. For the CDR3, the DNA is TGTGCCAGCAGCTTCAAGTCGGGAGGGGGGTCCTACAATGAGCAGTTCTTC. The chain employs TRBV13 and TRBJ2-1; 8 bases are a match to TRBD2. Germline V gene sequence: CDR1 PRHDT, CDR2 FYEKMQ (reference sequence). V shed 3 bases and J 1 base; nucleotides not matched to a gene: 8. This CDR3 region has 17 residues.

This chain uses TRBV29-1 with TRBJ2-5; no firm D call. Germline values: CDR1 SQVTM, CDR2 ANQGSEA. Trimming shortened V by 5 bases and J by 2 bases, and 6 bases separated the two germline ends. This CDR3 has 11 amino acids. For the CDR3, the DNA is TGCAGCGTTCTTAAACAAGAGACCCAGTACTTC. It encodes CSVLKQETQYF.

V gene TRBV6-5 combines with J gene TRBJ1-5; D is unclear. Per the germline V gene, CDR1 is MNHEY and CDR2 is SVGAGI. The V end lost 5 bases, the J end lost 2 bases, and 13 bases lay between the germline ends. The CDR3 extends over 15 amino acids. CDR3: CASSATRGRNQPQHF. The DNA for the CDR3 is TGTGCCAGCAGTGCCACCCGAGGGCGCAATCAGCCCCAGCATTTT.

This chain uses TRBV7-9 with TRBJ2-7, with 7 bases matching TRBD1. J was trimmed by 5 bases and V by 3 bases; bases with no gene match: 4. This CDR3 spans 13 amino acids. Germline values: CDR1 SEHNR, CDR2 FQNEAQ (reference sequence). CDR3 in DNA: TGTGCCAGCAGCTTGAGTCAGGGGGACGAGCAGTACTTC. Translating gives CASSLSQGDEQYF.

The chain combines TRBV5-8 with TRBJ1-2; 8 bases fit TRBD1. This CDR3 region has 14 residues. CDR1 and CDR2 (germline): SGHTS, YDEGEE. After removal of 4 bases from V and 9 bases from J, the junction contained 11 bases not matched to a gene. The CDR3 DNA reads TGTGCCAGCAGCCAGTCCGGGACAGGCCTAAGCTACACCTTC. This sequence encodes CASSQSGTGLSYTF.

V usage is TRBV6-1 and J usage is TRBJ1-5, with unresolved D. The ends were cut back, 2 bases at V and 3 bases at J, with 8 bases in the middle. CDR1 is MNHNS and CDR2 is SASEGT in the germline V gene. The CDR3 has 14 residues. CDR3 in amino acids: CASSEPGNNQPQHF. In nucleotides, the CDR3 is TGTGCCAGCAGTGAACCGGGTAACAATCAGCCCCAGCATTTT.

The V gene is TRBV9, the J gene TRBJ2-1; 10 nucleotides agree with TRBD2. J gave up 5 bases and V 5 bases, and 10 bases lay outside the gene matches. Germline CDR1 SGDLS, CDR2 YYNGEE. The CDR3 is made up of 16 amino acids. CDR3 coding DNA: TGTGCCAGCAGTGGAGGGGCTAGCGGGAGTAACAATGAGCAGTTCTTC. Its translation: CASSGGASGSNNEQFF. Full variable domain (missing parts from reference TRBV9 and TRBJ2-1): DSGVTQTPKHLITATGQRVTLRCSPRSGDLSVYWYQQSLDQGLQFLIQYYNGEERAKGNILERFSAQQFPDLHSELNLSSLELGDSALYFCASSGGASGSNNEQFFGPGTRLTVL.

This clone came up a few times. The genes are TRBV2 and TRBJ2-7; a possible D gene is TRBD2 (5 bases). The V gene's germline CDR1 is SNHLY and CDR2 FYNNEI. V was pared by 8 bases and J by 1 base, with 15 bases between. The CDR3 extends over 14 amino acids. This CDR3 is CASVGVPGSYEQYF. In nucleotides, the CDR3 is TGTGCCAGCGTTGGAGTACCGGGGTCCTACGAGCAGTACTTC.

The gene calls are TRBV2 and TRBJ2-1; 8 bases match TRBD2. V lost 1 base, J lost 7 bases, and 9 bases stayed unmatched. This CDR3 region has 16 residues. The V gene's germline CDR1 is SNHLY and CDR2 FYNNEI. The CDR3 spells CASSEVGRGGMNEQFF. As DNA, the CDR3 is TGTGCCAGCAGTGAAGTGGGGCGCGGGGGGATGAATGAGCAGTTCTTC.

This chain joins TRBV6-5 and TRBJ2-5; maybe TRBD1 (5 bases). The CDR3 runs 16 residues. V lost 2 bases and J 1 base, leaving 14 bases between the germline ends. The germline CDR1 and CDR2 sequences are MNHEY and SVGAGI. The CDR3 sequence is CASSYTTAQLQETQYF. The CDR3 nucleotides are TGTGCCAGCAGTTACACGACAGCACAACTCCAAGAGACCCAGTACTTC.